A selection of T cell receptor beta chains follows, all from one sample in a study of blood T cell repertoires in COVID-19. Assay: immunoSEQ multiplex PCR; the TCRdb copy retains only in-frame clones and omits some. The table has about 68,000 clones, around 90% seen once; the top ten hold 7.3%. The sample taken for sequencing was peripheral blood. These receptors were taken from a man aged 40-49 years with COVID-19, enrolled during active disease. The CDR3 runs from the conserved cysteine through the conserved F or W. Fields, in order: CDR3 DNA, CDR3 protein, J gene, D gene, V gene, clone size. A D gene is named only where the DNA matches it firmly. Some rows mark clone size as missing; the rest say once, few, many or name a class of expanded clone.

CDR3 DNA: TGTGCCAGCAGCGTAGGGTCGGGACAGGGGGCGGTCACTGAAGCTTTCTTT
CDR3 protein: CASSVGSGQGAVTEAFF
J gene: TRBJ1-1
D gene: TRBD1
V gene: TRBV9
clone size: NA

CDR3 DNA: TGTGCCAGCACCTTACTTCAGTCGGATACGCAGTATTTT
CDR3 protein: CASTLLQSDTQYF
J gene: TRBJ2-3
D gene: NA
V gene: TRBV7-9
clone size: NA

CDR3 DNA: TGTGCCAGCAGCTTAACAGGGGTCGCTGAAGCTTTCTTT
CDR3 protein: CASSLTGVAEAFF
J gene: TRBJ1-1
D gene: TRBD1
V gene: TRBV7-9
clone size: NA

CDR3 DNA: TGTGCCAGCAGTTACTTTACAGGGACAGATACGCAGTATTTT
CDR3 protein: CASSYFTGTDTQYF
J gene: TRBJ2-3
D gene: NA
V gene: TRBV6-5
clone size: once

CDR3 DNA: TGTGCCAGCAGCCGACAGCTTGGGAACACTGAAGCTTTCTTT
CDR3 protein: CASSRQLGNTEAFF
J gene: TRBJ1-1
D gene: NA
V gene: TRBV5-4
clone size: NA

CDR3 DNA: TGTGCCAGCAGTTCCGAACAGGAGACTGAAGCTTTCTTT
CDR3 protein: CASSSEQETEAFF
J gene: TRBJ1-1
D gene: NA
V gene: TRBV6-5
clone size: NA

CDR3 DNA: TGCGCCAGCAGTGCCCAGGGAGAGACCCAGTACTTC
CDR3 protein: CASSAQGETQYF
J gene: TRBJ2-5
D gene: NA
V gene: TRBV10-2
clone size: NA

CDR3 DNA: TGTGCCAGCAGCTCCATCGGGGCCAACGTCCTGACTTTC
CDR3 protein: CASSSIGANVLTF
J gene: TRBJ2-6
D gene: NA
V gene: TRBV3-1/TRBV3-2
clone size: NA

CDR3 DNA: TGTGCCTGCTCCAGCGGGGGGGCCGTCCTCACCGGGGAGCTGTTTTTT
CDR3 protein: CACSSGGAVLTGELFF
J gene: TRBJ2-2
D gene: TRBD2
V gene: TRBV30
clone size: NA

CDR3 DNA: TGTGCCACCAGCAGCGCGGGAGCCATCTACGAGCAGTACTTC
CDR3 protein: CATSSAGAIYEQYF
J gene: TRBJ2-7
D gene: TRBD2
V gene: TRBV15
clone size: NA

CDR3 DNA: TGCGCCAGCAGTGAGTCCGGTAGCGGGTGGGGGGAGACCCAGTACTTC
CDR3 protein: CASSESGSGWGETQYF
J gene: TRBJ2-5
D gene: TRBD2
V gene: TRBV10-2
clone size: NA

CDR3 DNA: TGTGCCTGGAGCCTTAGCGGGGGGGCATACAATGAGCAGTTCTTC
CDR3 protein: CAWSLSGGAYNEQFF
J gene: TRBJ2-1
D gene: TRBD2
V gene: TRBV30
clone size: NA

CDR3 DNA: TGTGCCAGCATGCGAGCGGGGGAAGAGACCCAGTACTTC
CDR3 protein: CASMRAGEETQYF
J gene: TRBJ2-5
D gene: TRBD2
V gene: TRBV6-5
clone size: NA

CDR3 DNA: TGTGCCAGCAGTCCCGCAGTCAACACTGAAGCTTTCTTT
CDR3 protein: CASSPAVNTEAFF
J gene: TRBJ1-1
D gene: NA
V gene: TRBV12-3/TRBV12-4
clone size: once

CDR3 DNA: TGTGCCAGCAGCCAAAAGCGGCTGGCGGGTCTGGCTGGGGAGACCCAGTACTTC
CDR3 protein: CASSQKRLAGLAGETQYF
J gene: TRBJ2-5
D gene: NA
V gene: TRBV3-1/TRBV3-2
clone size: NA

CDR3 DNA: TGTGCCAGCAGTGAGCGGGGGGCCTACAATGAGCAGTTCTTC
CDR3 protein: CASSERGAYNEQFF
J gene: TRBJ2-1
D gene: TRBD2
V gene: TRBV2
clone size: NA

CDR3 DNA: TGTGCCACCAGTGATGAGGACTTCGCCGGGACCCAGTACTTC
CDR3 protein: CATSDEDFAGTQYF
J gene: TRBJ2-5
D gene: NA
V gene: TRBV24-1
clone size: NA

CDR3 DNA: TGTGCCAGCAGCGCAACCGAACGGGGGGGCCCAGATACGCAGTATTTT
CDR3 protein: CASSATERGGPDTQYF
J gene: TRBJ2-3
D gene: TRBD2
V gene: TRBV9
clone size: NA

CDR3 DNA: TGTGCCAGCAGAAGAGGACAGAGGTCCTCAGGAAGTGAGAACACTGAAGCTTTCTTT
CDR3 protein: CASRRGQRSSGSENTEAFF
J gene: TRBJ1-1
D gene: NA
V gene: TRBV2
clone size: NA

CDR3 DNA: TGTGCCAGCAGTTTGGCGGGGGGCAGCAATCAGCCCCAGCATTTT
CDR3 protein: CASSLAGGSNQPQHF
J gene: TRBJ1-5
D gene: NA
V gene: TRBV27
clone size: NA

CDR3 DNA: TGTGCCTGGAGCCTCCCAACAGGGGGGAGCGGGGAGCTGTTTTTT
CDR3 protein: CAWSLPTGGSGELFF
J gene: TRBJ2-2
D gene: TRBD1
V gene: TRBV30
clone size: once

CDR3 DNA: TGTGCCAGCAGTGATTTTGGGGGGGCGGGTCATGGCTACACCTTC
CDR3 protein: CASSDFGGAGHGYTF
J gene: TRBJ1-2
D gene: NA
V gene: TRBV6-1
clone size: NA

CDR3 DNA: TGTGCCAGCAGTCCCACCTGGACAGGGGTAGGCGAGACCCAGTACTTC
CDR3 protein: CASSPTWTGVGETQYF
J gene: TRBJ2-5
D gene: TRBD1
V gene: TRBV28
clone size: NA

CDR3 DNA: TGCGCCAGCAGCACCTTTGGTAGACGGGATGAGCAGTTCTTC
CDR3 protein: CASSTFGRRDEQFF
J gene: TRBJ2-1
D gene: NA
V gene: TRBV4-1
clone size: NA

CDR3 DNA: TGTGCCAGCAGTTACTCCCCCAAGCGGAGCACAGATACGCAGTATTTT
CDR3 protein: CASSYSPKRSTDTQYF
J gene: TRBJ2-3
D gene: NA
V gene: TRBV6-2/TRBV6-3
clone size: NA

CDR3 DNA: TGCGCCAGCAGCTTGAGCGGGGGGTCTGGGGCCAACGTCCTGACTTTC
CDR3 protein: CASSLSGGSGANVLTF
J gene: TRBJ2-6
D gene: TRBD2
V gene: TRBV5-1
clone size: once

CDR3 DNA: TGTGCCACCAGTGATTTCCGGTTCTCGAGGCAGTATTTT
CDR3 protein: CATSDFRFSRQYF
J gene: TRBJ2-3
D gene: NA
V gene: TRBV24-1
clone size: NA

CDR3 DNA: TGTGCCAGTTCCCTACTTCAGGGTCAAGAGACCCAGTACTTC
CDR3 protein: CASSLLQGQETQYF
J gene: TRBJ2-5
D gene: NA
V gene: TRBV19
clone size: NA

CDR3 DNA: TGCGCCAGCAACCCGGGACAAGGGCCAGATACGCAGTATTTT
CDR3 protein: CASNPGQGPDTQYF
J gene: TRBJ2-3
D gene: NA
V gene: TRBV10-1
clone size: NA

CDR3 DNA: TGTGCCAGCAGTTACGAGGGGGATGGAACCTACGAGCAGTACTTC
CDR3 protein: CASSYEGDGTYEQYF
J gene: TRBJ2-7
D gene: NA
V gene: TRBV6-5
clone size: once

CDR3 DNA: TGTGCCAGTAGTATTAGTGTGTCGAACACTGAAGCTTTCTTT
CDR3 protein: CASSISVSNTEAFF
J gene: TRBJ1-1
D gene: NA
V gene: TRBV19
clone size: NA

CDR3 DNA: TGTGCCATCAGTGTGGACAAGGGTTTCACTGAAGCTTTCTTT
CDR3 protein: CAISVDKGFTEAFF
J gene: TRBJ1-1
D gene: NA
V gene: TRBV10-3
clone size: few

CDR3 DNA: TGCAGCGTTGAACCCGGGACAGTAAACTATGGCTACACCTTC
CDR3 protein: CSVEPGTVNYGYTF
J gene: TRBJ1-2
D gene: TRBD1
V gene: TRBV29-1
clone size: NA

CDR3 DNA: TGTGCCAGCAGCTTCGGACAGGGGGTGACTAATGAAAAACTGTTTTTT
CDR3 protein: CASSFGQGVTNEKLFF
J gene: TRBJ1-4
D gene: TRBD1
V gene: TRBV7-6
clone size: NA

CDR3 DNA: TGTGCCAGCAGTGAACTGGGGGCGGAAGCTTTCTTT
CDR3 protein: CASSELGAEAFF
J gene: TRBJ1-1
D gene: NA
V gene: TRBV2
clone size: NA

CDR3 DNA: TGTGCCAGCAGAGAAGACAGGGGGAACACCGGGGAGCTGTTTTTT
CDR3 protein: CASREDRGNTGELFF
J gene: TRBJ2-2
D gene: TRBD1
V gene: TRBV2
clone size: NA

CDR3 DNA: TGTGCCTCCCGAGGGGGAAGACTAGCGGGGGATGAGCAGTTCTTC
CDR3 protein: CASRGGRLAGDEQFF
J gene: TRBJ2-1
D gene: TRBD2
V gene: TRBV6-5
clone size: NA

CDR3 DNA: TGTGCCAGCAGTCTCACCGGGACAGGGGTCTACGAGCAGTACTTC
CDR3 protein: CASSLTGTGVYEQYF
J gene: TRBJ2-7
D gene: TRBD1
V gene: TRBV27
clone size: NA

CDR3 DNA: TGCGCCAGCAGCTTGGTGGAGACAGGCTACTACGAGCAGTACTTC
CDR3 protein: CASSLVETGYYEQYF
J gene: TRBJ2-7
D gene: NA
V gene: TRBV5-1
clone size: NA

CDR3 DNA: TGCGCCAGCAGCGGAGGGGCAATCTACACCGGGGAGCTGTTTTTT
CDR3 protein: CASSGGAIYTGELFF
J gene: TRBJ2-2
D gene: NA
V gene: TRBV5-1
clone size: NA

CDR3 DNA: TGTGCCAGCAGTTTTGCTTTGTGGCGGGAGCTGTTTTTT
CDR3 protein: CASSFALWRELFF
J gene: TRBJ2-2
D gene: NA
V gene: TRBV28
clone size: NA